This T cell receptor (beta chain) was sequenced for a study of cytomegalovirus exposure and HLA in healthy donors. The CDR3 sequence is 15 residues long. Germline values: CDR1 MNHEY, CDR2 SMNVEV (reference sequence). V gave up 7 bases and J gave up 7 bases; unmatched junction bases: 9. The PCR made use of 60 Vbeta and 13 Jbeta primers. Assay: immunoSEQ multiplex PCR; the TCRdb copy retains only in-frame clones and omits some. The sample contains roughly 130,000 clones, approximately 67% of which appear only once. The sample taken for sequencing was PBMCs. This sequence was found in a man between 18 and 35 years old in good health and CMV-seronegative. The chain uses TRBV27 and TRBJ2-2; 10 bases map to TRBD2. This CDR3 is CASTSSGGRNGELFF. The DNA for the CDR3 is TGTGCCAGCACGTCTAGCGGGGGAAGGAACGGGGAGCTGTTTTTT.